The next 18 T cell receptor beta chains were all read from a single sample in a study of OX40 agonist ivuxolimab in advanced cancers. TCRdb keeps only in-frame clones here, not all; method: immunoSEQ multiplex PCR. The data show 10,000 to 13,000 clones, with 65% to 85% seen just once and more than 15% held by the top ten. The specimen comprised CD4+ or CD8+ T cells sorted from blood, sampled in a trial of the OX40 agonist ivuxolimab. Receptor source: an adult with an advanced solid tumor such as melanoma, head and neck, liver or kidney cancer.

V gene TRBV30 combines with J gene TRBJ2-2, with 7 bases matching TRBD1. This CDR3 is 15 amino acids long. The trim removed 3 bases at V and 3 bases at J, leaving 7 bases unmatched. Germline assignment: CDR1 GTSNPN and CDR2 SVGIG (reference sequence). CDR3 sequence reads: CAWRKGQADTGELFF. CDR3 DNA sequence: TGTGCCTGGAGAAAAGGACAGGCAGACACCGGGGAGCTGTTTTTT. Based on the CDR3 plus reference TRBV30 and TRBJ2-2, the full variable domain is SQTIHQWPATLVQPVGSPLSLECTVEGTSNPNLYWYRQAAGRGLQLLFYSVGIGQISSEVPQNLSASRPQDRQFILSSKKLLLSDSGFYLCAWRKGQADTGELFFGEGSRLTVL.

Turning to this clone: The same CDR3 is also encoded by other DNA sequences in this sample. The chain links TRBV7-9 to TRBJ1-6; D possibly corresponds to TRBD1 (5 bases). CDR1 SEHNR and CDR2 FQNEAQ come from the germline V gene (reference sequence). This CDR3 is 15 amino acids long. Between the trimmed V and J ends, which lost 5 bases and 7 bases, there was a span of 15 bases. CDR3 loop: CASSPPGTGNSPLHF. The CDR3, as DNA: TGTGCCAGCAGCCCCCCCGGGACTGGGAATTCACCCCTCCACTTT.

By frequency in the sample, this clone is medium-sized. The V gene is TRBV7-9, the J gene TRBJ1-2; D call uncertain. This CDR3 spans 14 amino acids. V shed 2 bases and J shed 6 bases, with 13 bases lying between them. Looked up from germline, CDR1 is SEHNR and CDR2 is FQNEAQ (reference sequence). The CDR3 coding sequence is TGTGCCAGCAGCTTAAGTAACAGTGCGGATGGCTACACCTTC. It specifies CASSLSNSADGYTF.

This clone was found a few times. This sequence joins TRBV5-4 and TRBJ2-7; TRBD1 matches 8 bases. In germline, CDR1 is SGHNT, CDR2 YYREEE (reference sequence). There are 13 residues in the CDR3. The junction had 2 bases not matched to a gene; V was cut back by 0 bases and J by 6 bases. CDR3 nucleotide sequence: TGTGCCAGCAGCTTGGGGCAGGGGGCCGAGCAGTACTTC. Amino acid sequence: CASSLGQGAEQYF.

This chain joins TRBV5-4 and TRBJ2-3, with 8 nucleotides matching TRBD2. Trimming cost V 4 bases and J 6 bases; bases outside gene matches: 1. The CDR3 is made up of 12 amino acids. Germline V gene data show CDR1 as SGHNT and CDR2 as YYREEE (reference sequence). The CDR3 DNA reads TGTGCCAGCAGCGGCGGGGGGGATACGCAGTATTTT. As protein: CASSGGGDTQYF. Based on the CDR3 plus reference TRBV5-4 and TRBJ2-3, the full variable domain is ETGVTQSPTHLIKTRGQQVTLRCSSQSGHNTVSWYQQALGQGPQFIFQYYREEENGRGNFPPRFSGLQFPNYSSELNVNALELDDSALYLCASSGGGDTQYFGPGTRLTVL.

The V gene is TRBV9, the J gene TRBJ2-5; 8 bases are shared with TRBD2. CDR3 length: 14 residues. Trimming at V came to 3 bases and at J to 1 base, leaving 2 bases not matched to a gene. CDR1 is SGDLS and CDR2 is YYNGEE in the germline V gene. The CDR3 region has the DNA TGTGCCAGCAGCGCAAGCGGGGGCCAAGAGACCCAGTACTTC. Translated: CASSASGGQETQYF.

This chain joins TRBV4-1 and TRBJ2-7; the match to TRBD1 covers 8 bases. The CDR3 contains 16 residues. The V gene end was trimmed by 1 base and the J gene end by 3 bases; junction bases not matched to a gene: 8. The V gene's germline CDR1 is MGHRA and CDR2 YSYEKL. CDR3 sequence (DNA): TGCGCCAGCAGCCAAGGCCTCTCAGGACAGGGCTACGAGCAGTACTTC. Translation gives CASSQGLSGQGYEQYF.

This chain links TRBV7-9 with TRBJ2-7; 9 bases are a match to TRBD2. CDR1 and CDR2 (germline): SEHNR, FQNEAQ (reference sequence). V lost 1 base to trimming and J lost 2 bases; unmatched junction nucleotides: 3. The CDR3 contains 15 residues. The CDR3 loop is CASSLGLAGTYEQYF. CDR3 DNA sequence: TGTGCCAGCAGCTTAGGTCTAGCGGGGACCTACGAGCAGTACTTC.

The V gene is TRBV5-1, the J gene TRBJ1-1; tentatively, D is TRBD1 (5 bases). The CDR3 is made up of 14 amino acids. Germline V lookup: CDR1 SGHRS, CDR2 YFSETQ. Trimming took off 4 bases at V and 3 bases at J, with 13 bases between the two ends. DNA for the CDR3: TGCGCCAGCAGCCCGGGTACAGGATACACTGAAGCTTTCTTT. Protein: CASSPGTGYTEAFF.

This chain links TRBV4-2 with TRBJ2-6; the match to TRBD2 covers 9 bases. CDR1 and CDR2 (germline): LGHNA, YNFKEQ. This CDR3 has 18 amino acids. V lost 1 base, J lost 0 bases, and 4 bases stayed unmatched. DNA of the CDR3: TGTGCCAGCAGCCAAGGACTAGCGGAAAGCTCTGGGGCCAACGTCCTGACTTTC. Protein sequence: CASSQGLAESSGANVLTF.

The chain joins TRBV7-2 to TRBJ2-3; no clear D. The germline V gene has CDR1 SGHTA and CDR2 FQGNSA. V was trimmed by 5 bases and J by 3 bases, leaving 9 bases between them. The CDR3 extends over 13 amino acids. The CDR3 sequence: CASSPGWTDTQYF. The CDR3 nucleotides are TGTGCCAGCAGCCCCGGGTGGACAGATACGCAGTATTTT.

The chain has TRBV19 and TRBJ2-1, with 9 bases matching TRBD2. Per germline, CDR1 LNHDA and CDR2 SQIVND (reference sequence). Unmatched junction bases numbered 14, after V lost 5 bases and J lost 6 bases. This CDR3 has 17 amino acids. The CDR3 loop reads CASSFRAGGPLVNEQFF. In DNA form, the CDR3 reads TGTGCCAGTAGTTTCCGAGCGGGGGGTCCGCTTGTCAATGAGCAGTTCTTC.

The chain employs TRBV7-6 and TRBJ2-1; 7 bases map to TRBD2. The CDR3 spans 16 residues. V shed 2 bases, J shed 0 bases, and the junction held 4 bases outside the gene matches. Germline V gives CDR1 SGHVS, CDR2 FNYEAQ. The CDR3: CASSLLAVPSYNEQFF. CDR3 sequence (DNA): TGTGCCAGCAGCTTACTAGCGGTCCCCTCCTACAATGAGCAGTTCTTC.

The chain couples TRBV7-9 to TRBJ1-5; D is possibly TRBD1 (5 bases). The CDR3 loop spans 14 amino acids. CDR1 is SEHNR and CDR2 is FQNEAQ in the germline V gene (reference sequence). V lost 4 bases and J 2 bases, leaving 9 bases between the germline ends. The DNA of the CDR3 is TGTGCCAGCAGCTCAGGGCCAGGCAATCAGCCCCAGCATTTT. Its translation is CASSSGPGNQPQHF.

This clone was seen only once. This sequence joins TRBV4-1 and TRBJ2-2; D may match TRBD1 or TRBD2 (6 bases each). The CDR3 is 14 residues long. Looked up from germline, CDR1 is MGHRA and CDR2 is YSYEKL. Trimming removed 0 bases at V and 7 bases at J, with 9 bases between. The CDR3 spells CASSQEGGGGELFF. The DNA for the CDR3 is TGCGCCAGCAGCCAAGAAGGGGGAGGCGGGGAGCTGTTTTTT.

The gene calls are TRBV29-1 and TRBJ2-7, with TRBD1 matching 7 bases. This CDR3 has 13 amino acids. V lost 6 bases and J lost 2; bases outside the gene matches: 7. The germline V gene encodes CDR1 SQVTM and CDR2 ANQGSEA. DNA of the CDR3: TGCAGCGTGCGGGCGACAGGGCCCTACGAGCAGTACTTC. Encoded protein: CSVRATGPYEQYF.

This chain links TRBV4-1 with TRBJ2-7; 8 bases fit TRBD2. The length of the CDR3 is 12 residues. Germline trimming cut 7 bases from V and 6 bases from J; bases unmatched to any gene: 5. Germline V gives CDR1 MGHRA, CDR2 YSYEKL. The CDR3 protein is CASTGLGGEQYF. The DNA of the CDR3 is TGCGCCAGCACGGGACTAGGAGGCGAGCAGTACTTC.

DNA for the CDR3: TGCAGCGTGGAACTAGCGGGAGCACACACCGGGGAGCTGTTTTTT. This gives the protein CSVELAGAHTGELFF. This chain uses TRBV29-1 with TRBJ2-2, with TRBD2 matching over 11 bases. After removal of 6 bases from V and 3 bases from J, the junction contained 6 bases not matched to a gene. This CDR3 spans 15 amino acids. Germline assignment: CDR1 SQVTM and CDR2 ANQGSEA.